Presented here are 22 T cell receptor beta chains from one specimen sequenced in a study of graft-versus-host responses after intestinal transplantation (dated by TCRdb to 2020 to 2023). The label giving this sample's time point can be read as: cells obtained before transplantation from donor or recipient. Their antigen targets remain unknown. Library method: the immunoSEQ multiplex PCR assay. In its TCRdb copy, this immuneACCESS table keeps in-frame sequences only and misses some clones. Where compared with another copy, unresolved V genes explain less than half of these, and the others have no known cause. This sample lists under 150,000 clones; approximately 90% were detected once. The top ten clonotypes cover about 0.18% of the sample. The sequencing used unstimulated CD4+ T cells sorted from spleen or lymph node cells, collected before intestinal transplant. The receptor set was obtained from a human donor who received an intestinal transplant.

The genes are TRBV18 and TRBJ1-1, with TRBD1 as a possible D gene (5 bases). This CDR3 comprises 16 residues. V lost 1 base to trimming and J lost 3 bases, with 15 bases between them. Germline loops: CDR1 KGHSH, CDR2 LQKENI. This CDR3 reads CASSPRRGRSDTEAFF. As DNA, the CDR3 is TGTGCCAGCTCACCACGTAGGGGAAGAAGTGACACTGAAGCTTTCTTT.

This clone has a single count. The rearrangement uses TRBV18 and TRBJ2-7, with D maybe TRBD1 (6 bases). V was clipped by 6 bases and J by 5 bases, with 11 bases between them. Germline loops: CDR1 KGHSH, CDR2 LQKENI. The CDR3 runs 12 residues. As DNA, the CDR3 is TGTGCCAGCTCCCTCCAGGGGCACGAGCAGTACTTC. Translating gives CASSLQGHEQYF.

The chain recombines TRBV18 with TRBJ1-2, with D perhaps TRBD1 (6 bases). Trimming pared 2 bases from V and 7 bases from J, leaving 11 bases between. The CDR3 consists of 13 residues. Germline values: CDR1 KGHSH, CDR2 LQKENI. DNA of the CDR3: TGTGCCAGCTCACCAGGGGGCGGATTTGGCTACACCTTC. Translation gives CASSPGGGFGYTF.

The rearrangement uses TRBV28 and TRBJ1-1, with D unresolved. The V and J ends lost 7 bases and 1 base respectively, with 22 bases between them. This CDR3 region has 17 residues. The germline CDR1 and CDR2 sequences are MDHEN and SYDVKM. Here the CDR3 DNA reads TGTGCCAGCAATTCCAGAATCGTGGGCCTTTCGAACACTGAAGCTTTCTTT. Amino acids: CASNSRIVGLSNTEAFF.

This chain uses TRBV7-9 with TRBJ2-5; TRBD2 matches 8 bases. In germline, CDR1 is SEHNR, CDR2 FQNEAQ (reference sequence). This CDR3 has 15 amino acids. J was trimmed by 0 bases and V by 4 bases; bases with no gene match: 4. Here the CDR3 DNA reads TGTGCCAGCAGCTCGGGCGGGGGGTACCAAGAGACCCAGTACTTC. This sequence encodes CASSSGGGYQETQYF.

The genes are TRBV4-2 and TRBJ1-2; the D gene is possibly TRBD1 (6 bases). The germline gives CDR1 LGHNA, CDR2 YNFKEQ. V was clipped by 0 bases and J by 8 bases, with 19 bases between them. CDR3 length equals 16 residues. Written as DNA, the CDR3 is TGTGCCAGCAGCCAAGAAAGGGGGATAGGCCGGGGAGGCTACACCTTC. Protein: CASSQERGIGRGGYTF.

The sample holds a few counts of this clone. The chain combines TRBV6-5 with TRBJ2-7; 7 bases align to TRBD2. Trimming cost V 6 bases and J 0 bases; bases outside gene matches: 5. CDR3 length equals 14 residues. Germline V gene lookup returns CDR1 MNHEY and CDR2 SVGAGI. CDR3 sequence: CASSRTRSSYEQYF. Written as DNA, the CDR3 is TGTGCCAGCAGCCGGACTAGGAGCTCCTACGAGCAGTACTTC.

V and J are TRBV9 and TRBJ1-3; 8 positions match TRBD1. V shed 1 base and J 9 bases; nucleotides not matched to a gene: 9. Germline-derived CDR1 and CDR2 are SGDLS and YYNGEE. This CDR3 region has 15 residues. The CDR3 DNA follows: TGTGCCAGCAGCGTAATGCAGGGGGCCAGCAGCACCATATATTTT. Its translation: CASSVMQGASSTIYF.

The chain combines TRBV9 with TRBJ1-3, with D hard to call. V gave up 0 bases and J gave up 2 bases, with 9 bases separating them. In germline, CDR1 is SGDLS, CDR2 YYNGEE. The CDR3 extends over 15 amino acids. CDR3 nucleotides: TGTGCCAGCAGCGTAGTTCCAGGCCCTGGAAACACCATATATTTT. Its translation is CASSVVPGPGNTIYF.

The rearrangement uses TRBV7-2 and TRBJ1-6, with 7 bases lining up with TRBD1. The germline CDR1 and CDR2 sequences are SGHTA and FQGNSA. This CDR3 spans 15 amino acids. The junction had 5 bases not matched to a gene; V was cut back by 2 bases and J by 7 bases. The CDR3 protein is CASSLRQGPNSPLHF. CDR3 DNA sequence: TGTGCCAGCAGCTTACGACAGGGCCCGAATTCACCCCTCCACTTT.

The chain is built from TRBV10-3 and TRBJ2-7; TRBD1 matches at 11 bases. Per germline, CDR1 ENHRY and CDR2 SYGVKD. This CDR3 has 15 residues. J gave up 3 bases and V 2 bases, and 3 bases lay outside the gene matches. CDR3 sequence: CAISERDRGNYEQYF. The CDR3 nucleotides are TGTGCCATCAGTGAGAGGGACAGGGGGAACTACGAGCAGTACTTC.

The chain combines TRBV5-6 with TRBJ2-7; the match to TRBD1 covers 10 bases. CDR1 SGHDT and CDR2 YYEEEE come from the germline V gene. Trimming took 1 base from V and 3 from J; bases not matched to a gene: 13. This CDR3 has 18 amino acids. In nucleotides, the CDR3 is TGTGCCAGCAGCTTGTGGGGAACCGGGACAGGGGATCTCTACGAGCAGTACTTC. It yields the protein CASSLWGTGTGDLYEQYF. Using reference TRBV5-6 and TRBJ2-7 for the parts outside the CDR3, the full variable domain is DAGVTQSPTHLIKTRGQQVTLRCSPKSGHDTVSWYQQALGQGPQFIFQYYEEEERQRGNFPDRFSGHQFPNYSSELNVNALLLGDSALYLCASSLWGTGTGDLYEQYFGPGTRLTVT.

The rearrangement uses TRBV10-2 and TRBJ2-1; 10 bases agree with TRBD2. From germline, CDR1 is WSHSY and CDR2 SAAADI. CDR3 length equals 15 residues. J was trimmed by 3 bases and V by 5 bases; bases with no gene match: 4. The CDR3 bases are TGCGCCAGCAGTCTAGCGGGGGCCTTCTACAATGAGCAGTTCTTC. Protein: CASSLAGAFYNEQFF.

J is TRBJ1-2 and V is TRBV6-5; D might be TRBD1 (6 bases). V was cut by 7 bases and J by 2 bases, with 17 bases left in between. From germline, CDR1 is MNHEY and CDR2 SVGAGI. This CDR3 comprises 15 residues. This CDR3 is CASKPGGGGNYGYTF. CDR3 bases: TGTGCCAGCAAACCGGGAGGGGGGGGGAACTATGGCTACACCTTC.

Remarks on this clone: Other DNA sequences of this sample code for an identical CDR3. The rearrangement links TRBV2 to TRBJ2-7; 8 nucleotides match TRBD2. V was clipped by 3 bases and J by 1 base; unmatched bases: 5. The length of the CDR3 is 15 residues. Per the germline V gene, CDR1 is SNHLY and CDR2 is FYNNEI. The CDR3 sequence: CASSDEAGGSYEQYF. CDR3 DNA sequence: TGTGCCAGCAGTGACGAGGCGGGAGGTTCCTACGAGCAGTACTTC. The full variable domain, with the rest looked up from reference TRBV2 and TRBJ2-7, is EPEVTQTPSHQVTQMGQEVILRCVPISNHLYFYWYRQILGQKVEFLVSFYNNEISEKSEIFDDQFSVERPDGSNFTLKIRSTKLEDSAMYFCASSDEAGGSYEQYFGPGTRLTVT.

The CDR3 sequence: CASSRLRQGSGYEQYF. CDR3 DNA: TGTGCCAGCAGCCGACTCCGGCAGGGGTCAGGGTACGAGCAGTACTTC. This chain uses TRBV6-6 with TRBJ2-7; possible D gene TRBD1, 6 bases. V dropped 6 bases and J dropped 4 bases, with 22 bases sitting between them. Germline CDR1 is MNHNY and CDR2 is SVGAGI (reference sequence). The CDR3 has 16 amino acids.

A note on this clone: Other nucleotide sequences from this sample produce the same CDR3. The CDR3 spells CASSPGGRGKTEAFF. The CDR3 DNA reads TGTGCCAGCAGTCCGGGGGGGAGGGGGAAGACTGAAGCTTTCTTT. The chain uses TRBV6-5 and TRBJ1-1, with D possibly matching TRBD1 (6 bases). CDR3 length equals 15 residues. Trimming stripped 5 bases from V and 5 bases from J, with 18 bases between. Germline CDR1 is MNHEY and CDR2 is SVGAGI.

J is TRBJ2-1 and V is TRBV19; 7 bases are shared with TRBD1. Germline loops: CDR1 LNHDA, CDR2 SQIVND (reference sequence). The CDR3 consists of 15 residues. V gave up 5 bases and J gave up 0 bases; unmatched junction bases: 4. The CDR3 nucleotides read TGTGCCAGTAGTGTACAGGGGAGCTCCTACAATGAGCAGTTCTTC. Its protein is CASSVQGSSYNEQFF. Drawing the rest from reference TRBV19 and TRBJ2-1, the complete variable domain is DGGITQSPKYLFRKEGQNVTLSCEQNLNHDAMYWYRQDPGQGLRLIYYSQIVNDFQKGDIAEGYSVSREKKESFPLTVTSAQKNPTAFYLCASSVQGSSYNEQFFGPGTRLTVL.

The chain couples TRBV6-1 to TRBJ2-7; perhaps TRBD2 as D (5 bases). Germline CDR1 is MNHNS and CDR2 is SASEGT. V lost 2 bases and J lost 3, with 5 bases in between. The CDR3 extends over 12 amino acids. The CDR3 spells CASSESGYEQYF. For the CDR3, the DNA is TGTGCCAGCAGTGAAAGCGGCTACGAGCAGTACTTC.

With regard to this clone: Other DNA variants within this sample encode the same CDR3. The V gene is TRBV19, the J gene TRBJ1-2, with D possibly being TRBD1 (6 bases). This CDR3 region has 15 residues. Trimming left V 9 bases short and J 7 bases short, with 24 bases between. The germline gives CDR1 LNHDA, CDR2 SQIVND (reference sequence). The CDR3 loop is CASINLSGGTGGYTF. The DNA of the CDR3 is TGTGCCAGCATCAACCTTAGTGGGGGCACGGGTGGCTACACCTTC.

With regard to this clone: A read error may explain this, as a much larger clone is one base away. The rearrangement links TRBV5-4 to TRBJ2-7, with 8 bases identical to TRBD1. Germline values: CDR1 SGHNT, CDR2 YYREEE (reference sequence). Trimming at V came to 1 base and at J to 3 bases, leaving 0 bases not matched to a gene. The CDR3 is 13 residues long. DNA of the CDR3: TGTGCCAGCAGCTTGACAGGGGGCTACGAGCAGTACTTC. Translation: CASSLTGGYEQYF.

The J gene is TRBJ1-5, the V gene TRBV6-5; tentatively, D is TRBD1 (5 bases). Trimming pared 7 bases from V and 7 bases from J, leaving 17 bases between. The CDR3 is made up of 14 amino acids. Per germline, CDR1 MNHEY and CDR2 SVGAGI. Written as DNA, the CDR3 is TGTGCCAGCATACAGGACCCACCGGGCCAGCCCCAGCATTTT. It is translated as CASIQDPPGQPQHF.